This is a list of T cell receptor beta chains from one sample in a study of CD8 T cells in Susac syndrome. TCRdb called the immunoSEQ multiplex PCR reads again in MiXCR, with one record for every CDR3 protein. The sample has about 250,000 distinct CDR3 sequences, 90% to 95% seen once. Sample: CD4+ T cells from PBMCs. Receptors were obtained from a human donor with multiple sclerosis. CDR3s include the opening cysteine and the closing phenylalanine or tryptophan. Each record gives: J gene, clone size, V gene, D gene, CDR3 protein, CDR3 DNA. A D gene is named only where the DNA matches it firmly. Where a row states a size, it is once, few, many or the class of an expanded clone; other rows omit it.

>TRBJ1-3|NA|TRBV12-3/TRBV12-4|NA
CASSLMNSGNTIYF
TGTGCCAGCAGTCTTATGAACTCTGGAAACACCATATATTTT
>TRBJ2-6|NA|TRBV7-9|NA
CASSFGQTRSGANVLTF
TGTGCCAGCAGCTTCGGACAGACTCGCTCTGGGGCCAACGTCCTGACTTTC
>TRBJ2-7|NA|TRBV5-1|NA
CASGSTGSSYEQYF
TGCGCCAGCGGGTCAACCGGGAGCTCCTACGAGCAGTACTTC
>TRBJ1-6|NA|TRBV20-1|NA
CSARPETANSPLHF
TGCAGTGCTAGACCCGAGACAGCCAATTCACCCCTCCACTTT
>TRBJ1-2|NA|TRBV18|NA
CASSPSSEYGYTF
TGTGCCAGCTCACCTTCGTCGGAATATGGCTACACCTTC
>TRBJ2-4|NA|TRBV6-5|TRBD1
CASTGQAGIQYF
TGTGCCAGCACCGGACAGGCCGGCATTCAGTACTTC
>TRBJ2-3|NA|TRBV30|NA
CADQGKGSDTQYF
TGTGCTGACCAGGGAAAGGGTTCAGATACGCAGTATTTT
>TRBJ2-1|NA|TRBV29-1|NA
CSVDLTVGEQFF
TGCAGCGTTGATCTGACAGTAGGTGAGCAGTTCTTC
>TRBJ2-2|NA|TRBV5-1|TRBD1
CASSLGQVDTGELFF
TGCGCCAGCAGCTTAGGACAGGTGGACACCGGGGAGCTGTTTTTT
>TRBJ2-1|NA|TRBV24-1|NA
CATSDWVSSYNEQFF
TGTGCCACCAGTGATTGGGTTAGCTCCTACAATGAGCAGTTCTTC
>TRBJ1-2|NA|TRBV6-5|TRBD1
CASSYSSFGDRNYGYTF
TGTGCCAGCAGTTACTCGAGTTTCGGGGACAGAAACTATGGCTACACCTTC
>TRBJ1-6|once|TRBV25-1|TRBD1
CTSPGQGASPLHF
TGTACTTCACCGGGACAGGGGGCCTCACCCCTCCACTTT
>TRBJ1-2|NA|TRBV7-6|NA
CASSLVGDGYTF
TGTGCCAGCAGCTTAGTGGGGGACGGCTACACCTTC
>TRBJ2-7|NA|TRBV10-2|NA
CASSEIWGVSYEQYF
TGCGCCAGCAGTGAAATCTGGGGGGTCTCCTACGAGCAGTACTTC
>TRBJ2-5|NA|TRBV7-2|NA
CASSRQAGSETQYF
TGTGCCAGCAGCCGACAGGCAGGGAGTGAGACCCAGTACTTC
>TRBJ2-6|NA|TRBV19|NA
CASSIREAGANVLTF
TGTGCCAGTAGTATAAGGGAGGCTGGGGCCAACGTCCTGACTTTC
>TRBJ1-3|NA|TRBV12-3/TRBV12-4|NA
CASSFEGTARGNTIYF
TGTGCCAGCAGTTTCGAGGGGACCGCAAGGGGAAACACCATATATTTT
>TRBJ1-5|NA|TRBV6-1|NA
CASRTDYSNQPQHF
TGTGCCAGCAGGACAGATTATAGCAATCAGCCCCAGCATTTT
>TRBJ1-2|NA|TRBV29-1|NA
CSVDSNYGYTF
TGCAGCGTAGACAGCAACTATGGCTACACCTTC
>TRBJ2-1|NA|TRBV7-2|NA
CASAGVLYNEQFF
TGTGCCAGCGCCGGAGTCCTATACAATGAGCAGTTCTTC
>TRBJ2-3|NA|TRBV11-3|NA
CASSFSRGTDTQYF
TGTGCCAGCAGCTTCTCCCGGGGTACAGATACGCAGTATTTT
>TRBJ1-5|NA|TRBV7-8|NA
CASSPGSWQALHSNQPQHF
TGTGCCAGCAGCCCCGGGTCGTGGCAGGCGCTCCATAGCAATCAGCCCCAGCATTTT
>TRBJ2-4|NA|TRBV19|NA
CASRDTGFDIQYF
TGTGCCAGTAGAGATACAGGATTCGACATTCAGTACTTC
>TRBJ1-5|NA|TRBV10-1|NA
CASSESGGQGHHSNQPQHF
TGCGCCAGCAGTGAGTCGGGGGGGCAGGGCCATCATAGCAATCAGCCCCAGCATTTT
>TRBJ2-7|NA|TRBV4-1|TRBD1
CASSQDGTVKAYEQYF
TGCGCCAGCAGCCAAGACGGGACAGTAAAAGCCTACGAGCAGTACTTC
>TRBJ1-2|NA|TRBV30|NA
CAWIAMNYGYTF
TGTGCCTGGATAGCGATGAACTATGGCTACACCTTC
>TRBJ1-2|NA|TRBV29-1|TRBD1
CSVETSGTGGGYTF
TGCAGCGTCGAGACTTCCGGGACAGGCGGTGGCTACACCTTC
>TRBJ1-5|NA|TRBV20-1|NA
CSARVSGAQDQPQHF
TGCAGTGCTAGAGTGTCGGGGGCGCAGGATCAGCCCCAGCATTTT
>TRBJ1-5|NA|TRBV7-2|TRBD1
CASSPTGGNNQPQHF
TGTGCCAGCAGCCCCACAGGGGGCAACAATCAGCCCCAGCATTTT
>TRBJ1-4|NA|TRBV2|NA
CASSPSRGRVNEKLFF
TGTGCCAGCAGCCCCTCGCGGGGCCGTGTAAATGAAAAACTGTTTTTT
>TRBJ1-4|NA|TRBV12-3/TRBV12-4|NA
CASSLEGIRLFF
TGTGCCAGCAGTTTAGAGGGGATTCGGCTGTTTTTT
>TRBJ2-1|NA|TRBV5-1|TRBD2
CASSLASGSHNEQFF
TGCGCCAGCAGCTTAGCTAGCGGGAGCCACAATGAGCAGTTCTTC
>TRBJ1-4|NA|TRBV19|NA
CASSRGEKLFF
TGTGCCAGTAGCCGAGGGGAAAAACTGTTTTTT
>TRBJ2-7|NA|TRBV12-3/TRBV12-4|TRBD2
CASSPRTSGATYEQYF
TGTGCCAGCAGTCCCCGGACTAGCGGGGCTACCTACGAGCAGTACTTC
>TRBJ2-2|once|TRBV29-1|NA
CSASKDWELFF
TGCAGCGCCTCCAAAGACTGGGAGCTGTTTTTT
>TRBJ2-7|NA|TRBV14|NA
CASSRLSIRTDLRGEQYF
TGTGCCAGCAGCCGCTTATCCATAAGGACAGACTTACGGGGCGAGCAGTACTTC
>TRBJ2-1|NA|TRBV5-4|TRBD2
CASSLDGLAGGNEQFF
TGTGCCAGCAGCTTGGATGGACTAGCGGGGGGCAATGAGCAGTTCTTC
>TRBJ1-5|once|TRBV5-1|NA
CADSISNQPQHF
TGCGCCGACAGCATTAGCAATCAGCCCCAGCATTTT
>TRBJ2-5|few|TRBV19|TRBD1
CASRDRGQETQYF
TGTGCCAGTAGGGACAGGGGGCAAGAGACCCAGTACTTC
>TRBJ1-1|few|TRBV29-1|NA
CSVVGSNRVDTEAFF
TGCAGCGTTGTAGGGAGTAACAGGGTGGACACTGAAGCTTTCTTT
>TRBJ1-1|NA|TRBV19|NA
CASSITKGREAFF
TGTGCCAGTAGTATTACAAAGGGACGGGAAGCTTTCTTT
>TRBJ1-1|NA|TRBV28|TRBD1
CASKDGQGTTEAFF
TGTGCCAGCAAAGACGGACAGGGAACCACTGAAGCTTTCTTT